One T cell receptor (beta chain) is described in this entry. Antigen specificity is unknown. The entry originates in a study of identical twins. Points from the study as a whole: Fewer insertions marked abundant cord blood beta clonotypes; young adult naive trended weakly, memory not at all. Beta out-of-frame sequences showed weaker excess twin sharing.

Template switching added a universal primer site, and cDNA bore unique molecular identifiers. TCRdb independently ran MiXCR on the 5' RACE reads; one entry per CDR3 protein. The repertoire holds about 210,000 distinct CDR3 sequences, roughly a tenth seen once, with 5% to 6.5% in the top ten. Specimen: memory (CD45RO+) T cells sorted from blood. The TCR originated in a woman between 18 and 29 years old in good health.

The CDR3 spells CASSQEGGHAGTQYF. The CDR3 DNA reads as TGTGCCAGCAGCCAAGAGGGGGGTCACGCTGGGACCCAGTACTTC. The J gene is TRBJ2-5, the V gene TRBV3-1, with D possibly being TRBD2 (6 bases). Trimming cost V 0 bases and J 7 bases, with 15 bases left between them. Germline V lookup: CDR1 LGHDT, CDR2 YNNKEL (reference sequence). The CDR3 length is 15 residues.